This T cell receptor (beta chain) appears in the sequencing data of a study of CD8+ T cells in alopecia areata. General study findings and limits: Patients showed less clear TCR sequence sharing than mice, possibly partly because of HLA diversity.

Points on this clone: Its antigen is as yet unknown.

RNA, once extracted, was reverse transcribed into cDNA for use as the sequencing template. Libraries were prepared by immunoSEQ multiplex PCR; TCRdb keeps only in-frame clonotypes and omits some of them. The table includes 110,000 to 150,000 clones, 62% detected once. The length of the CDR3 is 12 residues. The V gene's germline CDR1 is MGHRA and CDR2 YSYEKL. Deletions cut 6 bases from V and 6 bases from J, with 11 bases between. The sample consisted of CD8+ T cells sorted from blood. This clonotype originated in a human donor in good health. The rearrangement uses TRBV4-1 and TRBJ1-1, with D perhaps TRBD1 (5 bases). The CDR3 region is CASRGTGSEAFF. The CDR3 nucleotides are TGCGCCAGCAGGGGGACCGGATCTGAAGCTTTCTTT.